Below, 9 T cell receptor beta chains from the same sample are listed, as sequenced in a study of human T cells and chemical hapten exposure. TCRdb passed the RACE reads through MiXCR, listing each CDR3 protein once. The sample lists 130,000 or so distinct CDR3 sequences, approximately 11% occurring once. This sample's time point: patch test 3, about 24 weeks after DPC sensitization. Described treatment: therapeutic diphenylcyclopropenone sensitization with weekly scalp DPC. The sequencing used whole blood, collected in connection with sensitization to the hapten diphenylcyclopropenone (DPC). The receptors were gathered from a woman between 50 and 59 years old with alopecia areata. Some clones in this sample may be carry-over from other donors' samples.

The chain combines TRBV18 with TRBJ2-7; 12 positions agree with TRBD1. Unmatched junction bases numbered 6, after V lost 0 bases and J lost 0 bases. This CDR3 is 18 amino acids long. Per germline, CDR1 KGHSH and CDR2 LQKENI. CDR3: CASSPPGTGGLSSYEQYF. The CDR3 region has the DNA TGTGCCAGCTCACCACCCGGGACAGGGGGCCTGAGCTCCTACGAGCAGTACTTC.

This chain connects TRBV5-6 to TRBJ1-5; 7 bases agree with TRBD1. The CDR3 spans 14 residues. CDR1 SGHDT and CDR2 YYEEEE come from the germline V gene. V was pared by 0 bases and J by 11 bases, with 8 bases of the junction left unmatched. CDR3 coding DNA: TGTGCCAGCAGCTTGGGTAACACGGACAGGACCCAGCATTTT. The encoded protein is CASSLGNTDRTQHF. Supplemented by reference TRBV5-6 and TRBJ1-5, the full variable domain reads DAGVTQSPTHLIKTRGQQVTLRCSPKSGHDTVSWYQQALGQGPQFIFQYYEEEERQRGNFPDRFSGHQFPNYSSELNVNALLLGDSALYLCASSLGNTDRTQHFGDGTRLSIL.

CDR3 sequence: CASSLKGGDYEQYF. The CDR3 DNA reads as TGTGCCAGCAGCTTGAAAGGAGGGGACTACGAGCAGTACTTC. This chain uses TRBV5-4 with TRBJ2-7; maybe TRBD2 (6 bases). Germline CDR1 and CDR2: SGHNT and YYREEE (reference sequence). The CDR3 has 14 residues. V lost 1 base, J lost 3 bases, and 11 bases lay in between.

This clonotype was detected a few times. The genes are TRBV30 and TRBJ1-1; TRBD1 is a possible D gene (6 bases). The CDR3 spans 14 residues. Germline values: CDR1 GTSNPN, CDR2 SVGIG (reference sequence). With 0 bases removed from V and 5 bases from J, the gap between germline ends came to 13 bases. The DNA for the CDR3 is TGTGCCTGGAGTGTGGGGGGGCTTGGGACTGAAGCTTTCTTT. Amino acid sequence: CAWSVGGLGTEAFF.

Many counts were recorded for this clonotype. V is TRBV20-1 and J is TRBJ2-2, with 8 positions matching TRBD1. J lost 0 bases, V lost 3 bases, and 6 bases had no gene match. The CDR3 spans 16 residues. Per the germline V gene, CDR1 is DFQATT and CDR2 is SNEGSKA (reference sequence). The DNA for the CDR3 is TGCAGTGCTAGGTGGGACAGGCTCGCGAACACCGGGGAGCTGTTTTTT. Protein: CSARWDRLANTGELFF.

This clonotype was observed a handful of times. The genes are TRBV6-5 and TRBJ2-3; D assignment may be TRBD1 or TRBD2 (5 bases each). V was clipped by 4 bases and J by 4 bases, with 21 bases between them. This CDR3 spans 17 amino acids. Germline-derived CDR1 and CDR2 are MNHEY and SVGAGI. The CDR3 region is CASSSLRGVEGADTQYF. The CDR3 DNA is TGTGCCAGCAGTTCCCTTAGGGGAGTAGAAGGGGCAGATACGCAGTATTTT.

For the CDR3, the DNA is TGTGCCAGCAGCCTACGGGGGGGGAGCTTTTCCGATGAGCAGTTCTTC. It is translated as CASSLRGGSFSDEQFF. The rearrangement links TRBV28 to TRBJ2-1, with TRBD2 matching over 8 bases. With 6 bases clipped from V and 8 bases from J, the junction kept 15 bases outside the gene matches. CDR1 MDHEN and CDR2 SYDVKM come from the germline V gene. The CDR3 consists of 16 residues. Full variable domain (rest looked up from reference TRBV28 and TRBJ2-1): DVKVTQSSRYLVKRTGEKVFLECVQDMDHENMFWYRQDPGLGLRLIYFSYDVKMKEKGDIPEGYSVSREKKERFSLILESASTNQTSMYLCASSLRGGSFSDEQFFGPGTRLTVL.

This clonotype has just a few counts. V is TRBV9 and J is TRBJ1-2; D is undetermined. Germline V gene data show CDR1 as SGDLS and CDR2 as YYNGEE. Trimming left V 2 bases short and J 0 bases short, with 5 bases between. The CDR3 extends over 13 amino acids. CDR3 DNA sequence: TGTGCCAGCAGCGTCGACCCTAACTATGGCTACACCTTC. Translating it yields CASSVDPNYGYTF.

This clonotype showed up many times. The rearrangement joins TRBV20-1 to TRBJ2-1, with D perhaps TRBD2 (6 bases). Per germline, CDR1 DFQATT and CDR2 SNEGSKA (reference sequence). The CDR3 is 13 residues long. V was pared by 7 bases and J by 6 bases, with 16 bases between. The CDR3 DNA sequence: TGCAGTGGTACGCCGGGAGCGGGCAATGAGCAGTTCTTC. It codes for CSGTPGAGNEQFF.